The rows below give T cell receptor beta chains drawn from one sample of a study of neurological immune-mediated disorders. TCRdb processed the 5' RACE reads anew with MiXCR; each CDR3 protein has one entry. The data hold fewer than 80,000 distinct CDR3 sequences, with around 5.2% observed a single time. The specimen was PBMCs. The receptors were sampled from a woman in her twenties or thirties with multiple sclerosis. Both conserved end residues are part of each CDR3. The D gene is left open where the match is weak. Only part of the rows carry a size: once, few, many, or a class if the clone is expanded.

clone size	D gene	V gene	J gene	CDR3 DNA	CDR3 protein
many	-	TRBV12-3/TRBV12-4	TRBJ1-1	TGTGCCAGCAGTGGACACACTGAAGCTTTCTTT	CASSGHTEAFF
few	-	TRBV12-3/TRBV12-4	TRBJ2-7	TGTGCCAGCAGTCCCCCGGGGGGCCTTAGCTCCTACGAGCAGTACTTC	CASSPPGGLSSYEQYF
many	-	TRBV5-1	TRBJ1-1	TGCGCCAGCAGCCGCGGGGGGGGCTTGAGCACTGAAGCTTTCTTT	CASSRGGGLSTEAFF
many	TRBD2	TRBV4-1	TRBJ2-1	TGCGCCAGCAGCCAAGCCGGGGGGGGAAGCTCCTACAATGAGCAGTTCTTC	CASSQAGGGSSYNEQFF
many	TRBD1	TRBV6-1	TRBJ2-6	TGTGCCAGCAGTGAATACGGGACAGCCCGCTCTTGGGCCAACGTCCTGACTTTC	CASSEYGTARSWANVLTF
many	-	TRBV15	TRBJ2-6	TGTGCCACCAGCAGAGATTACACGTCTGGGGCCAACGTCCTGACTTTC	CATSRDYTSGANVLTF
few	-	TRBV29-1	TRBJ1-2	TGCAGCGTGCCCCCCGGCTACACCTTC	CSVPPGYTF
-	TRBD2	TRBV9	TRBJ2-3	TGTGCCAGCAGCGTGAGCGGGGCTAGCACAGATACGCAGTATTTT	CASSVSGASTDTQYF
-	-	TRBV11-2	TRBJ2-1	TGTGCCAGCAGCTTACCCCTGGGGTCCCAGTTCTTC	CASSLPLGSQFF
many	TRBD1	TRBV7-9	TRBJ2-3	TGTGCCAGCAGCTTACTATTCAGGGGACAGGGGTCAGATACGCAGTATTTT	CASSLLFRGQGSDTQYF
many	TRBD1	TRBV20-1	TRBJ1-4	TGCAGTGCTAGAAAACAGGGGAATGAAAAACTGTTTTTT	CSARKQGNEKLFF
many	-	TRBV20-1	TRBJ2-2	TGCAGTGCTAGGCTTGGGGGGCTCACCGGGGAGCTGTTTTTT	CSARLGGLTGELFF
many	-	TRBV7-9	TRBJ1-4	TGTGCCAGCAGCTTAGCGAGGGGTTTCAGTGAAAAACTGTTTTTT	CASSLARGFSEKLFF
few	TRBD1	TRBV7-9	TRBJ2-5	TGTGCCAGCAGCCTCGGCGCAGGGGGCTTCCAAGAGACCCAGTACTTC	CASSLGAGGFQETQYF
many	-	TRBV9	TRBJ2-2	TGTGCCAGCAGCGAGAGTGTGGGGGAGCTGTTTTTT	CASSESVGELFF
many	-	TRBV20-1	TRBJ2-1	TGCAGTGCTCCTCCGGGACAAACCTACAATGAGCAGTTCTTC	CSAPPGQTYNEQFF
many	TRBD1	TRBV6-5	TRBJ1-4	TGTGCCAGCAACCCATCAGGGGGTGGAGAAAAACTGTTTTTT	CASNPSGGGEKLFF
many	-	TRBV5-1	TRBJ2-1	TGCGCCAGCAGCCTGACATTTAGCGGTGAGCAGTTCTTC	CASSLTFSGEQFF
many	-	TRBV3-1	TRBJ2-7	TGTGCCAGCAGCCAAGATCTGGACTACGAGCAGTACTTC	CASSQDLDYEQYF
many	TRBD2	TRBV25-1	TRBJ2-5	TGTGCCAGCAGTGATTTTTTAGCGGGGCAGGAGACCCAGTACTTC	CASSDFLAGQETQYF
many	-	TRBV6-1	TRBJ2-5	TGTGCCAGCAGTGAGCCAGGGGTTAAGACCCAGTACTTC	CASSEPGVKTQYF
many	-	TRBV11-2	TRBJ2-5	TGTGCCAGCAGCTCGTACCAAGAGACCCAGTACTTC	CASSSYQETQYF
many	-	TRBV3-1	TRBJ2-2	TGTGCCAGCAGCGCCAAAATGTACGGGGAGCTGTTTTTT	CASSAKMYGELFF
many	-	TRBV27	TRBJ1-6	TGTGCCAGCAGTTTCGGTTCTCATTCACCCCTCCACTTT	CASSFGSHSPLHF
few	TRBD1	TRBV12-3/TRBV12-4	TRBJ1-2	TGTGCCAGCAGTCCCACAGGGGGCAGCATCTATGGCTACACCTTC	CASSPTGGSIYGYTF
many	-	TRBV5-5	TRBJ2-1	TGTGCCAGCAGCTTGGAAGTACTCAATGAGCAGTTCTTC	CASSLEVLNEQFF
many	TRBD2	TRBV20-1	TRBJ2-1	TGCAGTGCTAGATCATTAGCGGGGGGGACTGTCAATGAGCAGTTCTTC	CSARSLAGGTVNEQFF
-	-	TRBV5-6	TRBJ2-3	TGTGCCAGCAGCTTGTTTAGGGGGGCAGGGACAGATACGCAGTATTTT	CASSLFRGAGTDTQYF
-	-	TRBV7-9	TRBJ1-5	TGTGCCAGCAGCAACTTAGGGGTGGATCAGCCCCAGAATTTT	CASSNLGVDQPQNF
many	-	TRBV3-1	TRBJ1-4	TGTGCCAGCAGCCTTTTCACCCCAGGAGGTGAAAAACTGTTTTTT	CASSLFTPGGEKLFF
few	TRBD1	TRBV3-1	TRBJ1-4	TGTGCCAGCAGCCAAGCGACAGGGGGCGGTGAAAAACTGTTTTTT	CASSQATGGGEKLFF
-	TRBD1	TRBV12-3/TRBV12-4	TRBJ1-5	TGTGCCAGCAGGGGGACAGGGGAAAATCAGCCCCAGAATTTT	CASRGTGENQPQNF
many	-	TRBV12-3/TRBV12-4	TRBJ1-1	TGTGCCAGCAGTCGGACAGCGAACACTGAAGCTTTCTTT	CASSRTANTEAFF
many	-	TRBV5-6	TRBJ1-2	TGTGCCAGCAGACCGGAGGGCCCAGGGTTCGGCTACACCTTC	CASRPEGPGFGYTF
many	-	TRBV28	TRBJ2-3	TGTGCCAGCAGTTTTATCGGGGTGATTGCAGATACGCAGTATTTT	CASSFIGVIADTQYF
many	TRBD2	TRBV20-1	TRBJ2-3	TGCAGTGCTATAGAGACTAGCCGGTCAGATACGCAGTATTTT	CSAIETSRSDTQYF
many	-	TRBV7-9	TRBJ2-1	TGTGCCAGCAGCTCACCATTCGGTGAGCAGTTCTTC	CASSSPFGEQFF
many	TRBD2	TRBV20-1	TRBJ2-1	TGCAGTGCTAGACGACTAGCGGGGTGGAATGAGCAGTTCTTC	CSARRLAGWNEQFF
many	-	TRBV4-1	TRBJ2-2	TGCGCCAGCAGCCACACTCCGACCGGGGAGCTGTTTTTT	CASSHTPTGELFF
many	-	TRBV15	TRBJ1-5	TGTGCCACCAGCACCCCCAAGGATAGCAATCAGCCCCAGCATTTT	CATSTPKDSNQPQHF
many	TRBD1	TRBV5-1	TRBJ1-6	TGCGCCAGCAGTCGAGACAGGGATAATTCACCCCTCCACTTT	CASSRDRDNSPLHF
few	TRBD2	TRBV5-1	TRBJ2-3	TGCGCCAGCAGCTGGCTAGCGGGGGCCACAGATACGCAGTATTTT	CASSWLAGATDTQYF
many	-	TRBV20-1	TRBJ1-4	TGCAGTGCAATGAGACTAGGGGGGCATGAAAAACTGTTTTTT	CSAMRLGGHEKLFF
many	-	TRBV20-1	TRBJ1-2	TGCAGTGCTTCGACCAGGATTAACTATGGCTACACCTTC	CSASTRINYGYTF
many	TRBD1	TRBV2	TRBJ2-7	TGTGCCATCAGGGCCGGGACAGAGACCTACGAGCAGTACTTC	CAIRAGTETYEQYF
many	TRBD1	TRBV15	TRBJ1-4	TGTGCCACCAGCAGTGGGGCCTTGGGGACAGGGGGTGACGAAAAACTGTTTTTT	CATSSGALGTGGDEKLFF